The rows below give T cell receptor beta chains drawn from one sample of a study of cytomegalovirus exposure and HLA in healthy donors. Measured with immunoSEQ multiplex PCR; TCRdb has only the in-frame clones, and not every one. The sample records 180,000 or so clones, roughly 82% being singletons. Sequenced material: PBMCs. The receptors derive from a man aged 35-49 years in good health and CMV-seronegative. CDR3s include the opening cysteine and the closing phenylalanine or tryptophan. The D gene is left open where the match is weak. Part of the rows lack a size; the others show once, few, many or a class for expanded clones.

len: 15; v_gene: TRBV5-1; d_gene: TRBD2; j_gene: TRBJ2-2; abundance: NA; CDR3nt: TGCGCCAGCAGCTTCCTAGCGGGAAACACCGGGGAGCTGTTTTTT; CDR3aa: CASSFLAGNTGELFF
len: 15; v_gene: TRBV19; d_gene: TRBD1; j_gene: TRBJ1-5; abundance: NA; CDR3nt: TGTGCCAGTAGGGGACTCACAGGGGGAATTCAGCCCCAGCATTTT; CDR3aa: CASRGLTGGIQPQHF
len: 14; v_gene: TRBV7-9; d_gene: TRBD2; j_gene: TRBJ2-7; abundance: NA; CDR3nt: TGTGCCAGCAGCTTACTAGCGGGAGAGGGGGGGCAGTACTTC; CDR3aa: CASSLLAGEGGQYF
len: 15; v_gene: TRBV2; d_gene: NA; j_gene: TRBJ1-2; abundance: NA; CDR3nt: TGTGCCAGCAGTGGGGGCCGTAGCCGCCTCGAAGGCTACACCTTC; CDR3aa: CASSGGRSRLEGYTF
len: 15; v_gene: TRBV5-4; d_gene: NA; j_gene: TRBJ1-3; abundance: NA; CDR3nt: TGTGCCAGCAGCCCCCCTGGGGCCTCTGGAAACACCATATATTTT; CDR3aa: CASSPPGASGNTIYF
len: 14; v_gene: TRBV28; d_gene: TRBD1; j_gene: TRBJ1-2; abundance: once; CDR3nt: TGTGCCAGCAGCCCTACAGGGGCGGCCTATGGCTACACCTTC; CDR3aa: CASSPTGAAYGYTF
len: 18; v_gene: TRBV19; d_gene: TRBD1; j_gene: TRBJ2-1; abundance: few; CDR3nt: TGTGCCAGTAGTAGGACGCCCGGGACAGGGTCTGTTAACTATGAGCAGTTCTTC; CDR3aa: CASSRTPGTGSVNYEQFF
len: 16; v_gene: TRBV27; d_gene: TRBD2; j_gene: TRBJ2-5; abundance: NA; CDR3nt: TGTGCCAGCAGTTTCACCGGGACTAGCGGGAGAGGTACCCAGTACTTC; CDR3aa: CASSFTGTSGRGTQYF
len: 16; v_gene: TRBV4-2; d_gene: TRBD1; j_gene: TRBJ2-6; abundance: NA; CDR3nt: TGTGCCAGCAGCCAAGAACAGGGGCCCGGGGCCAACGTCCTGACTTTC; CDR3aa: CASSQEQGPGANVLTF
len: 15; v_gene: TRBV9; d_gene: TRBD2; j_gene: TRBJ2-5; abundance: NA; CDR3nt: TGTGCCAGCAGCGTAGGGATCGGGGGGATGGAGACCCAGTACTTC; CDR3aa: CASSVGIGGMETQYF
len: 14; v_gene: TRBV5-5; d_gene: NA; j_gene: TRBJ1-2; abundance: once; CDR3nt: TGTGCCAGCAGCTTGCACGAGGGGGTAAGCGGCTACACCTTC; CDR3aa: CASSLHEGVSGYTF